This is a list of T cell receptor beta chains from one sample in a study. MiXCR, applied by TCRdb to the 5' RACE reads, yields one record per CDR3 protein. Among 5,600 or so distinct CDR3 sequences listed, 55% to 75% were seen once. The sequenced material came from naive CD4+ T cells sorted from blood. The receptors here all came from a female donor with breast cancer. Each CDR3 is given with its conserved first and last residue. D genes are given only for firm matches. Clone sizes are given selectively: once, few, many, or a class where the clone is expanded.

d_call clone_size j_call v_call cdr3_aa cdr3_nt
NA few TRBJ2-3 TRBV20-1 CSASFGDTQYF TGCAGTGCTAGTTTCGGAGATACGCAGTATTTT
TRBD1 few TRBJ2-3 TRBV5-1 CASSFERTGWNLPTDTQYF TGCGCCAGCAGCTTTGAGAGGACAGGTTGGAACCTACCTACAGATACGCAGTATTTT
NA NA TRBJ2-2 TRBV7-2 CASSLFFGSGGELFF TGTGCCAGCAGCTTATTTTTTGGGAGTGGTGGGGAGCTGTTTTTT
TRBD2 NA TRBJ2-1 TRBV5-1 CASSYGLAGNEQFF TGCGCCAGCAGCTATGGACTAGCGGGTAATGAGCAGTTCTTC
NA NA TRBJ2-3 TRBV20-1 CSARSTDTQYF TGCAGTGCTCGCTCTACAGATACGCAGTATTTT
NA NA TRBJ2-2 TRBV4-2 CASSQVILAEVGAGKLFF TGTGCCAGCAGCCAAGTGATATTAGCGGAAGTAGGGGCCGGGAAGCTGTTTTTT
NA once TRBJ2-1 TRBV6-5 CASSYPGQTNEQFF TGTGCCAGCAGTTACCCGGGACAAACCAATGAGCAGTTCTTC
NA NA TRBJ1-1 TRBV20-1 CSAQGGGPAAFF TGCAGTGCTCAAGGAGGGGGTCCGGCAGCTTTCTTT
TRBD2 NA TRBJ2-3 TRBV3-1 CASSHSGRGSTDTQYF TGTGCCAGCAGCCACAGCGGGAGGGGGTCGACAGATACGCAGTATTTT
NA few TRBJ1-2 TRBV4-1 CASSQPHRRPYGYTF TGCGCCAGCAGCCAACCGCACCGACGACCCTATGGCTACACCTTC
NA few TRBJ1-6 TRBV20-1 CSARPGGGVSPLHF TGCAGTGCTAGGCCCGGAGGAGGGGTCTCACCCCTCCACTTT
NA few TRBJ2-2 TRBV7-2 CASSLDGLRGTGELLF TGTGCCAGCAGCCTGGACGGTCTGAGGGGCACCGGGGAGCTGCTTTTT
NA NA TRBJ1-6 TRBV12-3/TRBV12-4 CASSRQVSDSPLHF TGTGCCAGCAGTCGACAGGTTTCGGATTCACCCCTCCACTTT
NA NA TRBJ2-1 TRBV20-1 CSARGAGIFYNEQFF TGCAGTGCTAGAGGAGCGGGTATCTTCTACAATGAGCAGTTCTTC
NA once TRBJ1-4 TRBV20-1 CVAGATTNEKLFF TGCGTAGCGGGAGCTACGACTAATGAAAAACTGTTTTTT
TRBD1 NA TRBJ1-5 TRBV24-1 CATSETRTGANQPQHF TGTGCCACCAGTGAGACCCGGACAGGGGCCAATCAGCCCCAGCATTTT
TRBD2 NA TRBJ2-7 TRBV30 CAWSAGLVYEQNF TGTGCCTGGAGTGCCGGACTAGTCTACGAGCAGAACTTC
NA NA TRBJ1-1 TRBV11-1 CASSGLVRWPEAFF TGTGCCAGCAGCGGCCTGGTCCGTTGGCCTGAAGCTTTCTTT
NA NA TRBJ2-5 TRBV20-1 CSATLRETQYF TGCAGTGCCACCCTACGAGAGACCCAGTACTTC
NA few TRBJ1-1 TRBV10-3 CAIGENTEAFF TGTGCCATCGGAGAGAACACTGAAGCTTTCTTT
NA NA TRBJ2-2 TRBV12-3/TRBV12-4 CATTRYTNTGELFF TGTGCCACTACGCGGTATACGAACACCGGGGAGCTGTTTTTT
TRBD2 NA TRBJ2-1 TRBV7-6 CASSFGTSGKGYEQFF TGTGCCAGCAGCTTTGGGACTAGCGGGAAGGGCTATGAGCAGTTCTTC
NA NA TRBJ1-5 TRBV7-2 CASSLSGTANNQPQHF TGTGCCAGCAGCTTATCCGGGACTGCAAATAATCAGCCCCAGCATTTT
TRBD1 NA TRBJ2-7 TRBV7-2 CASSPRTGPIEQYF TGTGCCAGCAGCCCTCGGACAGGGCCTATCGAGCAGTACTTC
NA few TRBJ2-1 TRBV6-5 CASSLRGKPEQFF TGTGCCAGCAGTTTAAGAGGGAAACCTGAGCAGTTCTTC
TRBD2 NA TRBJ2-1 TRBV7-9 CASSSRGGNEQFF TGTGCCAGCAGCTCGCGGGGGGGGAATGAGCAGTTCTTC
NA NA TRBJ1-1 TRBV18 CASSPNRQTNAEAFF TGTGCCAGCTCACCAAATCGACAGACGAACGCTGAAGCTTTCTTT
TRBD2 NA TRBJ2-1 TRBV24-1 CATSDLPGLAGGPSNNEQFF TGTGCCACCAGTGATTTGCCGGGACTAGCGGGAGGGCCGAGTAACAATGAGCAGTTCTTC
NA NA TRBJ2-5 TRBV4-3 CASSQDANQETQYF TGCGCCAGCAGCCAAGACGCGAACCAAGAGACCCAGTACTTC
NA NA TRBJ2-3 TRBV11-2 CASSLPPLTGSTDTQYF TGTGCCAGCAGCTTACCCCCCCTCACAGGCAGCACAGATACGCAGTATTTT
NA NA TRBJ1-1 TRBV20-1 CSASPVLNTEAFF TGCAGTGCCAGCCCGGTCCTAAACACTGAAGCTTTCTTT
NA NA TRBJ2-7 TRBV29-1 CSVSWAGSTYEQYF TGCAGCGTTTCTTGGGCAGGGAGTACCTACGAGCAGTACTTC
TRBD1 NA TRBJ2-5 TRBV15 CATTKGAGWETQYF TGTGCCACCACTAAGGGGGCAGGGTGGGAGACCCAGTACTTC